The 11 T cell receptor beta chains given below trace back to one sample, sequenced in a study of graft-versus-host responses after intestinal transplantation. Profiling relied on immunoSEQ multiplex PCR, and the TCRdb table lists in-frame clones only, not all of them. Among approximately 89,000 clones listed, 80% to 95% were seen once. The material sequenced was PBMCs, taken roughly 450 days after intestinal transplant. Every receptor here comes from a human patient who received an intestinal transplant, so some T cells may come from the graft donor.

This clone was observed a handful of times. The chain is built from TRBV5-6 and TRBJ1-1; no definite D call. Looked up from germline, CDR1 is SGHDT and CDR2 is YYEEEE. CDR3 length equals 14 residues. The germline V and J ends were trimmed by 0 bases and 4 bases, with 10 bases remaining between them. Here the CDR3 DNA reads TGTGCCAGCAGCTTGGCTAGGGCTGGCACTGAAGCTTTCTTT. Translating it yields CASSLARAGTEAFF.

The CDR3 sequence: CASSHRDNTEAFF. CDR3 bases: TGTGCCAGCAGTCACAGGGACAACACTGAAGCTTTCTTT. This chain uses TRBV7-9 with TRBJ1-1; a weak D match, TRBD1 (6 bases). The germline gives CDR1 SEHNR, CDR2 FQNEAQ (reference sequence). Trimming removed 6 bases at V and 2 bases at J, with 10 bases between. The CDR3 extends over 13 amino acids. Full variable domain (remainder filled in from reference TRBV7-9 and TRBJ1-1): DTGVSQNPRHKITKRGQNVTFRCDPISEHNRLYWYRQTLGQGPEFLTYFQNEAQLEKSRLLSDRFSAERPKGSFSTLEIQRTEQGDSAMYLCASSHRDNTEAFFGQGTRLTVV.

This sequence joins TRBV7-2 and TRBJ1-2, with D possibly being TRBD1 (5 bases). The CDR3 contains 15 residues. Deletions cut 1 base from V and 4 bases from J, with 13 bases between. Germline CDR1 and CDR2: SGHTA and FQGNSA. The CDR3: CASSLDPGPGYGYTF. CDR3 DNA: TGTGCCAGCAGCTTAGATCCGGGGCCGGGCTATGGCTACACCTTC.

This sequence joins TRBV7-2 and TRBJ1-2; no definite D call. CDR1 and CDR2 from the germline V gene are SGHTA and FQGNSA. The CDR3 runs to 12 residues. The V end was cut by 4 bases, the J end by 2 bases, with 5 bases between. CDR3 sequence (DNA): TGTGCCAGCAGCTCCGGAAACTATGGCTACACCTTC. Translated, it gives CASSSGNYGYTF.

The rearrangement links TRBV5-1 to TRBJ2-7; D tentatively fits TRBD1 or TRBD2 (5 bases each). The germline gives CDR1 SGHRS, CDR2 YFSETQ. With 1 base removed from V and 4 bases from J, the gap between germline ends came to 15 bases. The CDR3 extends over 15 amino acids. The CDR3 bases are TGCGCCAGCAGCTTGTTGGGGGAGCCCTCGTACGAGCAGTACTTC. Translation gives CASSLLGEPSYEQYF.

The chain has TRBV9 and TRBJ1-1; possible D gene TRBD1, 5 bases. Germline V lookup: CDR1 SGDLS, CDR2 YYNGEE. The CDR3 consists of 14 residues. Trimming removed 5 bases from V and 1 base from J, with 12 bases in between. CDR3 sequence (DNA): TGTGCCAGCAGTTTAGACGGGGGGAACACTGAAGCTTTCTTT. It translates to CASSLDGGNTEAFF.

This chain uses TRBV7-3 with TRBJ2-1, with D unresolved. CDR3 length: 15 amino acids. Trimming removed 3 bases from V and 4 bases from J, with 13 bases in between. Germline V CDR1 and CDR2: SGHTA, FQGTGA. CDR3 in DNA: TGTGCCAGCAGCTTTAACCAGTTATCTTACAATGAGCAGTTCTTC. Translated, it gives CASSFNQLSYNEQFF.

This sequence joins TRBV5-8 and TRBJ1-3, with D perhaps TRBD1 (5 bases). The CDR3 length is 15 residues. Germline V gene lookup returns CDR1 SGHTS and CDR2 YDEGEE. V lost 0 bases, J lost 8 bases, and 15 bases lay in between. CDR3 region: CASSLEGASGDTIYF. The DNA of the CDR3 is TGTGCCAGCAGCTTGGAAGGGGCGTCCGGGGACACCATATATTTT.

The rearrangement uses TRBV5-5 and TRBJ1-2; a weak D match, TRBD1 (6 bases). V lost 0 bases to trimming and J lost 8 bases, with 14 bases between them. The CDR3 length is 14 residues. Per germline, CDR1 SGHKS and CDR2 YYEKEE (reference sequence). In DNA, the CDR3 is TGTGCCAGCAGCTTGGATTACAGGGCCGGAGGCTACACCTTC. Translating it yields CASSLDYRAGGYTF.

The chain joins TRBV6-4 to TRBJ2-5; a weak D match, TRBD1 (5 bases). The CDR3 has 18 amino acids. CDR1 is MRHNA and CDR2 is SNTAGT in the germline V gene. Trimming cost V 3 bases and J 4 bases, with 24 bases left between them. The CDR3 DNA reads as TGTGCCAGCAGTGATGTCTATGGGCCGGCTAGGGGCTCAGAGACCCAGTACTTC. Its protein is CASSDVYGPARGSETQYF.

This clone was found a few times. V and J are TRBV19 and TRBJ1-6, with a weak D call TRBD1 (5 bases). Germline assignment: CDR1 LNHDA and CDR2 SQIVND (reference sequence). V lost 3 bases and J 8 bases, leaving 17 bases between the germline ends. The CDR3 extends over 16 amino acids. The CDR3, as DNA: TGTGCCAGTAGTATTAGTTTTGGGGGTTTCGATTCACCCCTCCACTTT. The encoded protein is CASSISFGGFDSPLHF.